This TCR beta chain was profiled in a study of long-term antiretroviral therapy in people with HIV. Running of the v3.0 immunoSEQ assay took place at survey level. Data came from immunoSEQ multiplex PCR; TCRdb stores just in-frame clones and leaves some out. Here the sample spans over 10,000 clones, approximately 90% being singletons. On this clone: What it binds is not known.

Deletions cut 1 base from V and 1 base from J, with 7 bases between. Germline V lookup: CDR1 GTSNPN, CDR2 SVGIG (reference sequence). The CDR3 spans 13 residues. Study conclusions and caveats: Clones that had undergone expansion before ART prevailed in the repertoire throughout all time points.

Sequences were derived from unsorted PBMCs, sampled 2.1 years after starting antiretroviral therapy. The chain carries TRBV30 and TRBJ1-1, with a weak D call TRBD1 (6 bases). The TCR sequence derives from a woman aged 40 to 50 with HIV. The CDR3 sequence: CAWSGTANTEAFF. The DNA of the CDR3 is TGTGCCTGGAGTGGGACAGCGAACACTGAAGCTTTCTTT.